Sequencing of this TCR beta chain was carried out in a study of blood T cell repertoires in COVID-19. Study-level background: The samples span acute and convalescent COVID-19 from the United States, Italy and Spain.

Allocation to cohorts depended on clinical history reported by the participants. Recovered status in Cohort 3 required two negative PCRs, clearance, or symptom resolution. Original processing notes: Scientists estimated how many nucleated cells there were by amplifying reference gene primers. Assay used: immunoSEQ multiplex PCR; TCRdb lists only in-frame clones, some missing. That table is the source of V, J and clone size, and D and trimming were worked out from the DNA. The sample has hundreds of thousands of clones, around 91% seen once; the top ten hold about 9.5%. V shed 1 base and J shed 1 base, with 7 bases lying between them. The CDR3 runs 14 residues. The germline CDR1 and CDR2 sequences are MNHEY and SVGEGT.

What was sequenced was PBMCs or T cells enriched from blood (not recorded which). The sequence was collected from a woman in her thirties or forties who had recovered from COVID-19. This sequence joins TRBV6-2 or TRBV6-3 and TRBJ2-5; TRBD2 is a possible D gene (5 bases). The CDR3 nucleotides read TGTGCCAGCAGTTACTTAACTAGCCAAGAGACCCAGTACTTC. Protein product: CASSYLTSQETQYF.